This entry lists 30 T cell receptor beta chains sequenced from one sample in a study of T cell repertoires in cytomegalovirus infection. From the reads, TCRdb called clonotypes with MiXCR, one entry per CDR3 protein. The sample yields about 920,000 distinct CDR3 sequences, approximately 32% seen once. Their target antigens are unknown. The material sequenced was cultured CD8+ T cells from PBMCs, taken from culture after CMV antigen stimulation. The origin of the receptors is a human donor in good health (CMV status not recorded). Some clones in this sample may be carry-over from other donors' samples.

This rearrangement joins TRBV4-3 to TRBJ2-7; 8 bases agree with TRBD1. After removal of 0 bases from V and 1 base from J, the junction contained 2 bases not matched to a gene. CDR1 is LGHNA, CDR2 YSLEER, per germline. The CDR3 contains 15 residues. CDR3 sequence: CASSQDWDRSYEQYV. The CDR3 bases are TGCGCCAGCAGCCAAGATTGGGACAGGTCCTACGAGCAGTACGTC.

The chain combines TRBV29-1 with TRBJ2-4; 11 bases fit TRBD1. This CDR3 is 17 amino acids long. The germline V gene has CDR1 SQVTM and CDR2 ANQGSEA. Trimming cost V 1 base and J 5 bases; bases outside gene matches: 10. The CDR3 DNA is TGCAGCGTTGAAGCGCGAGGGACAGGGGGTGTACAAAACATTCAGTACTTC. Translation gives CSVEARGTGGVQNIQYF.

This chain links TRBV29-1 with TRBJ1-1; the D gene is possibly TRBD1 (6 bases). Per the germline V gene, CDR1 is SQVTM and CDR2 is ANQGSEA. V lost 4 bases and J 2 bases, leaving 11 bases between the germline ends. CDR3 size: 13 residues. CDR3 sequence reads: CSVGEGTNTEAFF. CDR3 nucleotides: TGCAGCGTTGGGGAGGGGACAAACACTGAAGCTTTCTTT.

This clonotype came up a few times. The V call is TRBV20-1, the J call TRBJ1-6; 10 positions match TRBD1. V lost 5 bases to trimming and J lost 1 base; unmatched junction nucleotides: 17. The CDR3 runs to 20 residues. CDR1 DFQATT and CDR2 SNEGSKA come from the germline V gene (reference sequence). The CDR3 sequence is CSAPARDRGRGRSYNSPLHF. CDR3 sequence (DNA): TGCAGTGCTCCCGCCCGGGACAGGGGTCGGGGTAGATCCTATAATTCACCCCTCCACTTT.

V gene TRBV27 combines with J gene TRBJ1-2, with D tentatively TRBD1 (5 bases). The V end was cut by 7 bases, the J end by 6 bases, with 18 bases between. CDR3 size: 14 residues. From germline, CDR1 is MNHEY and CDR2 SMNVEV (reference sequence). CDR3 protein: CASTPQGEGDGYTF. In nucleotides, the CDR3 is TGTGCCAGCACCCCACAAGGGGAAGGGGATGGCTACACCTTC.

This chain links TRBV9 with TRBJ2-6, with D possibly being TRBD2 (5 bases). CDR3 length: 16 amino acids. The V gene lost 4 bases and the J gene lost 0 bases, with 11 bases spanning the gap. Looked up from germline, CDR1 is SGDLS and CDR2 is YYNGEE. CDR3 DNA: TGTGCCAGCAGCCCTTCCGGGGACTCTGGGGCCAACGTCCTGACTTTC. It yields the protein CASSPSGDSGANVLTF. Variable domain in full (rest from reference TRBV9 and TRBJ2-6): DSGVTQTPKHLITATGQRVTLRCSPRSGDLSVYWYQQSLDQGLQFLIQYYNGEERAKGNILERFSAQQFPDLHSELNLSSLELGDSALYFCASSPSGDSGANVLTFGAGSRLTVL.

This clonotype has more than one count but fewer than ten. The rearrangement uses TRBV27 and TRBJ1-2, with a tentative D call TRBD1 (6 bases). V lost 4 bases and J 0 bases, leaving 18 bases between the germline ends. The CDR3 is 17 residues long. Looked up from germline, CDR1 is MNHEY and CDR2 is SMNVEV (reference sequence). CDR3 protein: CASSSLRGPPSNYGYTF. Here the CDR3 DNA reads TGTGCCAGCAGTTCCCTTCGGGGGCCCCCTTCTAACTATGGCTACACCTTC.

This clonotype occurred many times. This chain links TRBV7-8 with TRBJ2-1, with TRBD2 as a possible D gene (5 bases). V lost 3 bases and J 0 bases, leaving 12 bases between the germline ends. The germline CDR1 and CDR2 sequences are SGHVS and FQNEAQ. The CDR3 is made up of 16 amino acids. The CDR3 is CASSFGREGSYNEQFF. Here the CDR3 DNA reads TGTGCCAGCAGCTTCGGACGGGAAGGCTCCTACAATGAGCAGTTCTTC.

This clonotype was seen repeatedly, ten times or more. The V and J genes are TRBV7-8 and TRBJ2-4; TRBD2 matches 7 bases. The ends lost 1 base at V and 0 bases at J; junction bases unmatched: 9. CDR3 size: 18 residues. Germline V lookup: CDR1 SGHVS, CDR2 FQNEAQ. CDR3 sequence reads: CASSLEYWREIAKNIQYF. The CDR3 DNA sequence: TGTGCCAGCAGCTTAGAATACTGGCGGGAGATAGCCAAAAACATTCAGTACTTC. Supplemented by reference TRBV7-8 and TRBJ2-4, the full variable domain reads GAGVSQSPRYKVAKRGQDVALRCDPISGHVSLFWYQQALGQGPEFLTYFQNEAQLDKSGLPSDRFFAERPEGSVSTLKIQRTQQEDSAVYLCASSLEYWREIAKNIQYFGAGTRLSVL.

J is TRBJ2-3 and V is TRBV20-1, with unresolved D. V was cut by 0 bases and J by 0 bases, with 13 bases left in between. The V gene's germline CDR1 is DFQATT and CDR2 SNEGSKA (reference sequence). The CDR3 runs to 16 residues. CDR3 residues: CSARDYGSSSTDTQYF. CDR3 DNA sequence: TGCAGTGCTAGAGATTACGGCAGCTCTAGCACAGATACGCAGTATTTT.

J is TRBJ2-7 and V is TRBV4-1; D call uncertain. Trimming removed 1 base from V and 3 bases from J, with 10 bases in between. Germline CDR1 MGHRA, CDR2 YSYEKL. The CDR3 runs 14 residues. The CDR3 loop is CASSQGLTGYEQYF. CDR3 bases: TGCGCCAGCAGCCAAGGCTTAACGGGCTACGAGCAGTACTTC.

The V and J genes are TRBV20-1 and TRBJ1-1; the D is unclear. The germline V gene encodes CDR1 DFQATT and CDR2 SNEGSKA (reference sequence). V was shortened by 1 base and J by 6 bases, with 6 bases between the two germline ends. The CDR3 totals 11 residues. CDR3 in amino acids: CSARGAAEAFF. The CDR3 bases are TGCAGTGCTAGAGGGGCAGCTGAAGCTTTCTTT.

The V gene is TRBV6-2 or TRBV6-3, the J gene TRBJ1-2; D not certain. CDR3 length: 14 residues. V lost 6 bases and J 0 bases, leaving 11 bases between the germline ends. Germline-derived CDR1 and CDR2 are MNHEY and SVGEGT. Here the CDR3 reads CASRLQDSNYGYTF. As DNA, the CDR3 is TGTGCCAGCAGGCTACAAGATTCTAACTATGGCTACACCTTC.

This clonotype appeared a single time. V and J are TRBV4-3 and TRBJ2-1, with D uncertain. The CDR3 covers 18 residues. Trimming pared 0 bases from V and 0 bases from J, leaving 15 bases between. Germline V gives CDR1 LGHNA, CDR2 YSLEER. This CDR3 reads CASSQEPPTVSSYNEQFF. The CDR3 DNA sequence: TGCGCCAGCAGCCAAGAACCCCCGACTGTTTCCTCCTACAATGAGCAGTTCTTC.

V usage is TRBV20-1 and J usage is TRBJ1-2; D is undetermined. V was trimmed by 5 bases and J by 3 bases, leaving 13 bases between them. This CDR3 is 13 amino acids long. Germline CDR1 and CDR2: DFQATT and SNEGSKA (reference sequence). CDR3 nucleotide sequence: TGCAGTGCTTGGCCGCTTTCGGACTATGGCTACACCTTC. Translated, it gives CSAWPLSDYGYTF.

The gene calls are TRBV7-6 and TRBJ1-5; D uncertain. CDR1 and CDR2 (germline): SGHVS, FNYEAQ. This CDR3 spans 13 amino acids. V was pared by 9 bases and J by 2 bases, with 11 bases between. The CDR3, as DNA: TGTGCCAGTAGGAGTGAGGGCAATCAGCCCCAGCATTTT. It yields the protein CASRSEGNQPQHF. The full variable domain, rest sourced from reference TRBV7-6 and TRBJ1-5, is GAGVSQSPRYKVTKRGQDVALRCDPISGHVSLYWYRQALGQGPEFLTYFNYEAQQDKSGLPNDRFSAERPEGSISTLTIQRTEQRDSAMYRCASRSEGNQPQHFGDGTRLSIL.

There are many counts of this clonotype. This chain joins TRBV12-3 or TRBV12-4 and TRBJ2-3; maybe TRBD1 (5 bases). Trimming left V 1 base short and J 0 bases short, with 8 bases between. CDR3 size: 15 residues. CDR3 sequence: CASSLGQSSTDTQYF. Written as DNA, the CDR3 is TGTGCCAGCAGTTTAGGACAGTCTAGCACAGATACGCAGTATTTT.

This clonotype was detected ten times or more. The J gene is TRBJ1-6, the V gene TRBV7-2; the D gene is possibly TRBD1 (5 bases). V was cut by 1 base and J by 7 bases, with 11 bases left in between. The germline CDR1 and CDR2 sequences are SGHTA and FQGNSA. There are 15 residues in the CDR3. In nucleotides, the CDR3 is TGTGCCAGCAGCTTAGGGTTTGCAGGGAATTCACCCCTCCACTTT. Translation: CASSLGFAGNSPLHF.

This clonotype occurred a few times. CDR3 coding DNA: TGTGCCAGCGGCCCAGGGGGGACCACAGATACGCAGTATTTT. It codes for CASGPGGTTDTQYF. The genes are TRBV7-6 and TRBJ2-3, with D possibly being TRBD1 (7 bases). Germline assignment: CDR1 SGHVS and CDR2 FNYEAQ. The CDR3 is 14 amino acids. Trimming cost V 8 bases and J 2 bases, with 14 bases left between them.

This clonotype was found once. The V gene is TRBV14, the J gene TRBJ1-4; D is possibly TRBD1 (6 bases). CDR3 length: 17 amino acids. V lost 2 bases, J lost 1 base, and 14 bases lay in between. Germline assignment: CDR1 SGHDN and CDR2 FVKESK. The chain's CDR3 is CASSQHGGPGTNEKLFF. The CDR3 bases are TGTGCCAGCAGCCAACACGGGGGGCCGGGAACTAATGAAAAACTGTTTTTT.

The table lists this clonotype with a few counts. This chain connects TRBV7-6 to TRBJ2-2; the D call may be TRBD1 or TRBD2 (5 bases each). CDR3 length: 17 amino acids. The V end lost 3 bases, the J end lost 3 bases, and 17 bases lay between the germline ends. Looked up from germline, CDR1 is SGHVS and CDR2 is FNYEAQ. DNA for the CDR3: TGTGCCAGCAGCTTCCGGGAACAGGAGATGTACACCGGGGAGCTGTTTTTT. Translating it yields CASSFREQEMYTGELFF.

V gene TRBV6-5 combines with J gene TRBJ1-3; D perhaps matches TRBD1 (5 bases). CDR1 and CDR2 (germline): MNHEY, SVGAGI. The length of the CDR3 is 13 residues. The V gene lost 4 bases and the J gene lost 3 bases, with 7 bases spanning the gap. The CDR3, as DNA: TGTGCCAGCAGTTGGACAAATGGAAACACCATATATTTT. Amino acids: CASSWTNGNTIYF.

This sequence joins TRBV7-9 and TRBJ1-2; 12 bases line up with TRBD1. Per the germline V gene, CDR1 is SEHNR and CDR2 is FQNEAQ (reference sequence). With V trimmed by 5 bases and J by 6 bases, 10 bases remained unmatched. The CDR3 runs to 16 residues. The CDR3 coding sequence is TGTGCCAGCAGCGCGAGGGACAGGGGGCGCCTGGATGGCTACACCTTC. This translates into CASSARDRGRLDGYTF.

CDR3 in DNA: TGTGCCAGCAGACAATCGACAGAGACTAACTATGGCTACACCTTC. It codes for CASRQSTETNYGYTF. The gene calls are TRBV7-9 and TRBJ1-2; TRBD1 might be the D (5 bases). V was pared by 6 bases and J by 0 bases, with 14 bases between. Per germline, CDR1 SEHNR and CDR2 FQNEAQ (reference sequence). CDR3 length: 15 amino acids. Variable domain in full (rest from reference TRBV7-9 and TRBJ1-2): DTGVSQNPRHKITKRGQNVTFRCDPISEHNRLYWYRQTLGQGPEFLTYFQNEAQLEKSRLLSDRFSAERPKGSFSTLEIQRTEQGDSAMYLCASRQSTETNYGYTFGSGTRLTVV.

The rearrangement links TRBV5-8 to TRBJ2-5; 8 nucleotides agree with TRBD1. Germline loops: CDR1 SGHTS, CDR2 YDEGEE. V lost 2 bases to trimming and J lost 4 bases; unmatched junction nucleotides: 7. CDR3 length: 15 residues. CDR3 coding DNA: TGTGCCAGCAGCTTCCCCGACAGGGGACGAGAGACCCAGTACTTC. This gives the protein CASSFPDRGRETQYF. Filled out from reference TRBV5-8 and TRBJ2-5, the complete variable domain reads EAGVTQSPTHLIKTRGQQATLRCSPISGHTSVYWYQQALGLGLQFLLWYDEGEERNRGNFPPRFSGRQFPNYSSELNVNALELEDSALYLCASSFPDRGRETQYFGPGTRLLVL.

This sequence joins TRBV5-4 and TRBJ2-1; D is possibly TRBD1 or TRBD2 (5 bases each). The CDR3 covers 15 residues. Germline V gene data show CDR1 as SGHNT and CDR2 as YYREEE (reference sequence). V dropped 0 bases and J dropped 2 bases, with 9 bases sitting between them. The CDR3 here is CASSLAGPPYNEQFF. The CDR3 DNA sequence: TGTGCCAGCAGCTTGGCGGGGCCCCCCTACAATGAGCAGTTCTTC.

This clonotype showed up many times. This chain connects TRBV27 to TRBJ2-1; 7 bases agree with TRBD1. Looked up from germline, CDR1 is MNHEY and CDR2 is SMNVEV (reference sequence). CDR3 length equals 11 residues. Trimming cost V 7 bases and J 7 bases; bases outside gene matches: 1. CDR3: CASTQGNEQFF. As DNA, the CDR3 is TGTGCCAGCACACAGGGGAATGAGCAGTTCTTC.

V and J are TRBV7-9 and TRBJ2-1; the D gene could be TRBD1 or TRBD2 (6 bases each). Trimming removed 1 base at V and 5 bases at J, with 12 bases between. Germline lookup yields CDR1 SEHNR and CDR2 FQNEAQ (reference sequence). The CDR3 has 15 amino acids. In DNA form, the CDR3 reads TGTGCCAGCAGCTTAGGCGGGACACCCAACAATGAGCAGTTCTTC. This codes for CASSLGGTPNNEQFF.

The chain combines TRBV27 with TRBJ2-7; D not certain. The germline V gene has CDR1 MNHEY and CDR2 SMNVEV (reference sequence). Deletions cut 3 bases from V and 3 bases from J, with 9 bases between. CDR3 length: 13 amino acids. As DNA, the CDR3 is TGTGCCAGCAGTTTCCTCATGGGCTACGAGCAGTACGTC. It translates to CASSFLMGYEQYV.

The rearrangement joins TRBV10-3 to TRBJ1-1, with D possibly being TRBD1 (5 bases). Trimming stripped 2 bases from V and 5 bases from J, with 9 bases between. The CDR3 length is 13 residues. Germline assignment: CDR1 ENHRY and CDR2 SYGVKD. The CDR3: CAISEGAGTEAFF. The DNA of the CDR3 is TGTGCCATCAGTGAGGGGGCTGGGACTGAAGCTTTCTTT.